These 11 T cell receptor beta chains were all obtained from the same sample, sequenced in a study of blood T cells in healthy people across ages. Using a J-beta primer mix together with a sample-barcoded 5' primer, a second PCR was run for roughly 7 to 12 cycles. TCRdb reprocessed the 5' RACE reads with MiXCR, giving one entry per CDR3 protein. The sample consists of about 1.8 million distinct CDR3 sequences, 40% to 55% of them appearing once. The specimen sequenced was blood. The receptors shown here come from a woman aged 40 to 50 in good health.

This chain links TRBV3-1 with TRBJ2-7, with 9 bases fitting TRBD1. Unmatched junction bases numbered 13, after V lost 5 bases and J lost 2 bases. The CDR3 has 17 residues. Germline CDR1 reads LGHDT; CDR2 reads YNNKEL (reference sequence). The CDR3 sequence: CASSDINQDRGAYEQYF. CDR3 nucleotides: TGTGCCAGCAGCGATATCAACCAGGACAGGGGCGCCTACGAGCAGTACTTC.

The sample holds a few counts of this clonotype. The chain carries TRBV12-3 or TRBV12-4 and TRBJ2-1; tentative D call: TRBD1 (5 bases). The CDR3 is 14 amino acids. V was pared by 6 bases and J by 9 bases, with 18 bases between. DNA for the CDR3: TGTGCCAGCAGCCTAAGGGGATCAGGTCGTGAGCAGTTCTTC. Translated, it gives CASSLRGSGREQFF.

This chain links TRBV6-2 or TRBV6-3 with TRBJ2-6, with D perhaps TRBD1 (5 bases). Trimming took off 4 bases at V and 0 bases at J, with 10 bases between the two ends. The CDR3 runs 16 residues. CDR1 is MNHEY, CDR2 SVGEGT, per germline. The CDR3 DNA is TGTGCCAGCAGTTTCACAGGAGTCTCTGGGGCCAACGTCCTGACTTTC. This codes for CASSFTGVSGANVLTF.

V gene TRBV6-2 or TRBV6-3 combines with J gene TRBJ2-3; D is unclear. There are 15 residues in the CDR3. Germline V gene sequence: CDR1 MNHEY, CDR2 SVGEGT. Trimming left V 6 bases short and J 0 bases short, with 13 bases between. DNA of the CDR3: TGTGCCAGCAGAGGATATCTCGCTAGCACAGATACGCAGTATTTT. Its translation: CASRGYLASTDTQYF.

The rearrangement joins TRBV4-3 to TRBJ2-7; 9 positions match TRBD1. This CDR3 is built from 14 residues. V shed 3 bases, J shed 7 bases, and the junction held 7 bases outside the gene matches. Germline V gene sequence: CDR1 LGHNA, CDR2 YSLEER. This CDR3 is CASSHLGQGREQYF. As DNA, the CDR3 is TGCGCCAGCAGCCACCTGGGACAGGGTAGGGAGCAGTACTTC.

This chain uses TRBV4-2 with TRBJ1-1; D is undetermined. The CDR3 has 16 amino acids. Germline V gene sequence: CDR1 LGHNA, CDR2 YNFKEQ. The germline V and J ends were trimmed by 4 bases and 5 bases, with 20 bases remaining between them. This chain's CDR3 is CASSRVGGKRVTEAFF. The CDR3 nucleotides read TGTGCCAGCAGCCGAGTAGGCGGGAAAAGAGTTACTGAAGCTTTCTTT.

The V and J genes are TRBV18 and TRBJ2-5; a possible D gene is TRBD1 (5 bases). The length of the CDR3 is 15 residues. The germline V gene encodes CDR1 KGHSH and CDR2 LQKENI. Trimming shortened V by 0 bases and J by 2 bases, and 10 bases separated the two germline ends. Here the CDR3 DNA reads TGTGCCAGCTCACCACCCAGGGCGCGACAAGAGACCCAGTACTTC. Translating it yields CASSPPRARQETQYF.

J is TRBJ2-5 and V is TRBV5-5; 7 bases match TRBD2. The CDR3 is made up of 17 amino acids. Germline V gene lookup returns CDR1 SGHKS and CDR2 YYEKEE (reference sequence). The V segment lost 0 bases and the J segment 0 bases; nucleotides outside the gene matches: 8. CDR3 loop: CASSLAVSGGYQETQYF. The CDR3, as DNA: TGTGCCAGCAGCTTGGCCGTCTCGGGGGGATACCAAGAGACCCAGTACTTC. The full variable domain, its missing parts supplied by reference TRBV5-5 and TRBJ2-5, is DAGVTQSPTHLIKTRGQQVTLRCSPISGHKSVSWYQQVLGQGPQFIFQYYEKEERGRGNFPDRFSARQFPNYSSELNVNALLLGDSALYLCASSLAVSGGYQETQYFGPGTRLLVL.

The gene calls are TRBV14 and TRBJ2-5, with D tentatively TRBD1 (6 bases). Germline values: CDR1 SGHDN, CDR2 FVKESK. Trimming left V 0 bases short and J 2 bases short, with 16 bases between. The CDR3 is 17 amino acids. For the CDR3, the DNA is TGTGCCAGCAGCCAAGATTTGGGCCTACAGGGACAAGAGACCCAGTACTTC. Amino acid sequence: CASSQDLGLQGQETQYF.

The CDR3 nucleotides read TGTGCCAGCAGCCACCCTCGGGGGACAGGGTGGTTGGCAGATACGCAGTATTTT. It translates to CASSHPRGTGWLADTQYF. The chain has TRBV5-6 and TRBJ2-3, with 9 bases fitting TRBD1. The germline CDR1 and CDR2 sequences are SGHDT and YYEEEE. The CDR3 runs 18 residues. Trimming removed 4 bases from V and 4 bases from J; junction bases left unmatched: 16.

The V call is TRBV10-3, the J call TRBJ2-5, with a tentative D call TRBD1 (5 bases). Germline V CDR1 and CDR2: ENHRY, SYGVKD. V dropped 3 bases and J dropped 2 bases, with 7 bases sitting between them. This CDR3 spans 13 amino acids. The CDR3 nucleotides read TGTGCCATCAGTGAAGGGGTTCAAGAGACCCAGTACTTC. Translated, it gives CAISEGVQETQYF.